This entry lists 18 T cell receptor beta chains sequenced from one sample in a study of vaccination effects on CD4 cells after COVID-19. In the ViraFEST assay, antigen-specific CD4+ clonotypes were identified by expansion after peptide-pool stimulation. Following a roughly 9-day culture, CD4+ T cells were purified. Nobody among the vaccine recipients had prior SARS-CoV-2 infection (nucleocapsid antibodies were negative). What these receptors recognize is not known. Generated by immunoSEQ multiplex PCR, the TCRdb table keeps only in-frame clones and is missing some. Among 65,000 to 90,000 clones listed, about 70% were seen once. Sequenced here: CD4+ T cells from PBMCs cultured with HCoV-NL63 spike peptides, sampled before COVID-19 vaccination. All receptors come from a human donor who received a COVID-19 vaccine.

This clone was seen a single time. The genes are TRBV5-1 and TRBJ2-2; TRBD1 aligns across 9 bases. With V trimmed by 4 bases and J by 4 bases, 8 bases remained unmatched. The CDR3 has 16 amino acids. Germline V CDR1 and CDR2: SGHRS, YFSETQ. The chain's CDR3 is CASSLPGTGSTGELFF. CDR3 DNA sequence: TGCGCCAGCAGCCTCCCCGGGACAGGGAGCACCGGGGAGCTGTTTTTT.

This chain links TRBV30 with TRBJ1-5; 7 bases are a match to TRBD1. The germline CDR1 and CDR2 sequences are GTSNPN and SVGIG (reference sequence). Trimming at V came to 0 bases and at J to 7 bases, leaving 9 bases not matched to a gene. The CDR3 has 15 residues. CDR3 nucleotide sequence: TGTGCCTGGAGTGTACTAGGACAGGCAGAACAGCCCCAGCATTTT. It specifies CAWSVLGQAEQPQHF.

The rearrangement links TRBV19 to TRBJ1-5; TRBD1 agrees at 7 bases. Trimming at V came to 6 bases and at J to 0 bases, leaving 8 bases not matched to a gene. CDR3 size: 16 residues. Germline V CDR1 and CDR2: LNHDA, SQIVND (reference sequence). For the CDR3, the DNA is TGTGCCAGTAGCTCCACAGGGGCATATAGCAATCAGCCCCAGCATTTT. Translating it yields CASSSTGAYSNQPQHF.

The CDR3 is CASSLGGRNTDTQYF. The DNA for the CDR3 is TGTGCCAGCAGCTTAGGCGGTAGAAACACAGATACGCAGTATTTT. The V call is TRBV7-3, the J call TRBJ2-3; D remains unclear. The CDR3 runs 15 residues. Trimming took off 2 bases at V and 2 bases at J, with 11 bases between the two ends. Germline CDR1 and CDR2: SGHTA and FQGTGA.

J is TRBJ2-7 and V is TRBV6-4; D gene uncertain. Per the germline V gene, CDR1 is MRHNA and CDR2 is SNTAGT. This CDR3 is 10 amino acids long. Trimming stripped 5 bases from V and 4 bases from J, with 3 bases between. CDR3 coding DNA: TGTGCCAGCAGTCCTTACGAGCAGTACGTC. Translation gives CASSPYEQYV.

The J gene is TRBJ2-1, the V gene TRBV29-1; 7 bases agree with TRBD2. The CDR3 is made up of 14 amino acids. Trimming took 6 bases from V and 1 from J; bases not matched to a gene: 6. Germline-derived CDR1 and CDR2 are SQVTM and ANQGSEA. The CDR3 DNA sequence: TGCAGCGTCATTACGGGGGGTTCCTACAATGAGCAGTTCTTC. Amino acid sequence: CSVITGGSYNEQFF.

The rearrangement uses TRBV5-5 and TRBJ2-7, with D unclear. Trimming removed 0 bases from V and 2 bases from J, with 6 bases in between. CDR3 size: 13 residues. The germline CDR1 and CDR2 sequences are SGHKS and YYEKEE (reference sequence). This chain's CDR3 is CASSLDRAYEQYV. DNA for the CDR3: TGTGCCAGCAGCTTGGACAGAGCCTACGAGCAGTACGTC.

This clone was detected only a few times. The rearrangement uses TRBV30 and TRBJ2-1; TRBD2 matches 11 bases. This CDR3 region has 15 residues. Germline CDR1 and CDR2: GTSNPN and SVGIG (reference sequence). J was trimmed by 4 bases and V by 5 bases; bases with no gene match: 7. The CDR3 sequence: CAWVPSGGLYNEQFF. As DNA, the CDR3 is TGTGCCTGGGTCCCTAGCGGGGGGCTATACAATGAGCAGTTCTTC. Full variable domain (rest looked up from reference TRBV30 and TRBJ2-1): SQTIHQWPATLVQPVGSPLSLECTVEGTSNPNLYWYRQAAGRGLQLLFYSVGIGQISSEVPQNLSASRPQDRQFILSSKKLLLSDSGFYLCAWVPSGGLYNEQFFGPGTRLTVL.

V and J are TRBV7-8 and TRBJ2-7, with D maybe TRBD2 (5 bases). Germline assignment: CDR1 SGHVS and CDR2 FQNEAQ. Trimming took 5 bases from V and 3 from J, leaving 11 bases between them. The CDR3 contains 13 residues. The CDR3 coding sequence is TGTGCCAGCAGCCCCGGGATTCACTACGAGCAGTACGTC. This codes for CASSPGIHYEQYV.

The rearrangement joins TRBV15 to TRBJ1-5, with a possible D match to TRBD1 (5 bases). Trimming took 5 bases from V and 2 from J, leaving 13 bases between them. This CDR3 has 15 residues. CDR1 and CDR2 from the germline V gene are LNHNV and YYDKDF (reference sequence). The CDR3 DNA sequence: TGTGCCACCAGCGGCTTCGACAGAGGCAATCAGCCCCAGCATTTT. It codes for CATSGFDRGNQPQHF. Combining the CDR3 with reference TRBV15 and TRBJ1-5 gives the whole variable domain DAMVIQNPRYQVTQFGKPVTLSCSQTLNHNVMYWYQQKSSQAPKLLFHYYDKDFNNEADTPDNFQSRRPNTSFCFLDIRSPGLGDTAMYLCATSGFDRGNQPQHFGDGTRLSIL.

This clone has a handful of counts. The chain recombines TRBV7-9 with TRBJ2-1; 7 bases match TRBD1. The V segment lost 4 bases and the J segment 8 bases; nucleotides outside the gene matches: 8. CDR1 SEHNR and CDR2 FQNEAQ come from the germline V gene (reference sequence). This CDR3 has 14 residues. The CDR3: CASSSRQGVDEQFF. DNA for the CDR3: TGTGCCAGCAGCTCCAGACAGGGAGTTGATGAGCAGTTCTTC.

This chain links TRBV18 with TRBJ2-2; 14 bases fit TRBD2. This CDR3 is built from 21 residues. J was trimmed by 0 bases and V by 6 bases; bases with no gene match: 15. Germline lookup yields CDR1 KGHSH and CDR2 LQKENI. DNA of the CDR3: TGTGCCAGCTCCCCCCTACCCCGACTAGCGGGGGGGATCGCGAACACCGGGGAGCTGTTTTTT. It translates to CASSPLPRLAGGIANTGELFF.

The chain recombines TRBV13 with TRBJ1-1; D call uncertain. The CDR3 runs to 11 residues. In germline, CDR1 is PRHDT, CDR2 FYEKMQ (reference sequence). V was shortened by 1 base and J by 7 bases, with 4 bases between the two germline ends. The CDR3 sequence is CASSLVGEAFF. The CDR3 DNA follows: TGTGCCAGCAGCTTAGTGGGTGAAGCTTTCTTT.

This clone was observed a handful of times. The rearrangement joins TRBV3-1 (or the pseudogene TRBV3-2) to TRBJ2-5, with a tentative D call TRBD2 (6 bases). Germline V CDR1 and CDR2: LGHDT, YNNKEL (reference sequence). This CDR3 comprises 16 residues. The ends were cut back, 3 bases at V and 5 bases at J, with 19 bases in the middle. The CDR3 loop is CASSHRRGLLGETQYF. The CDR3 nucleotides read TGTGCCAGCAGCCACAGACGGGGACTCCTGGGGGAGACCCAGTACTTC.

The V and J genes are TRBV5-1 and TRBJ1-1; possible D gene TRBD1, 5 bases. V lost 4 bases to trimming and J lost 4 bases, with 11 bases between them. The CDR3 is made up of 13 amino acids. Germline V CDR1 and CDR2: SGHRS, YFSETQ. The CDR3 DNA reads TGCGCCAGCAGCACCCTCGGGGGCACTGAAGCTTTCTTT. Its translation is CASSTLGGTEAFF. The whole variable domain, remainder taken from reference TRBV5-1 and TRBJ1-1, is KAGVTQTPRYLIKTRGQQVTLSCSPISGHRSVSWYQQTPGQGLQFLFEYFSETQRNKGNFPGRFSGRQFSNSRSEMNVSTLELGDSALYLCASSTLGGTEAFFGQGTRLTVV.

The J gene is TRBJ2-5, the V gene TRBV18; D may be TRBD2 (6 bases). There are 15 residues in the CDR3. V dropped 0 bases and J dropped 1 base, with 9 bases sitting between them. Germline V gives CDR1 KGHSH, CDR2 LQKENI. The CDR3 DNA is TGTGCCAGCTCACCACCGGCCGGGGGCCAAGAGACCCAGTACTTC. Translation gives CASSPPAGGQETQYF.

V gene TRBV9 combines with J gene TRBJ2-6; 7 positions match TRBD2. Germline assignment: CDR1 SGDLS and CDR2 YYNGEE. V lost 2 bases, J lost 2 bases, and 1 base stayed unmatched. The CDR3 is 15 amino acids. This chain's CDR3 is CASSVGGAGANVLTF. The CDR3 DNA reads TGTGCCAGCAGCGTTGGGGGGGCTGGGGCCAACGTCCTGACTTTC.

The V and J genes are TRBV18 and TRBJ2-1; 7 bases map to TRBD2. The germline V gene has CDR1 KGHSH and CDR2 LQKENI. V shed 6 bases, J shed 0 bases, and the junction held 5 bases outside the gene matches. The CDR3 loop spans 15 amino acids. CDR3 region: CASSLSGFSYNEQFF. In nucleotides, the CDR3 is TGTGCCAGCTCCCTTAGCGGGTTCTCCTACAATGAGCAGTTCTTC.